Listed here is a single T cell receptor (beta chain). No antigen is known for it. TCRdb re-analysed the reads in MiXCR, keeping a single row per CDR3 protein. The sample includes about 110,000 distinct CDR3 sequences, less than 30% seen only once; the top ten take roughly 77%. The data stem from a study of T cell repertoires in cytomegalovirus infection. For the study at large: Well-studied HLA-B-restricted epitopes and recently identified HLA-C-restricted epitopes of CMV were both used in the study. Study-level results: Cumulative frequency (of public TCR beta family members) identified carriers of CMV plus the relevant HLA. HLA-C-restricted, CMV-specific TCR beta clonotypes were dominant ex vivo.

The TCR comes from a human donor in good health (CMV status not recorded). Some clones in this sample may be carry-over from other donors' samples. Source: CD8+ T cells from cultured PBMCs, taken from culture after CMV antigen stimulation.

The CDR3 coding sequence is TGTGCCAGTAGTATCTGGGACCCCCAGCCCCAGCATTTT. The encoded protein is CASSIWDPQPQHF. The chain recombines TRBV19 with TRBJ1-5, with D possibly TRBD1 on 5 matching bases. Trimming cost V 3 bases and J 7 bases, with 10 bases left between them. The germline CDR1 and CDR2 sequences are LNHDA and SQIVND (reference sequence). This CDR3 comprises 13 residues. Combining the CDR3 with reference TRBV19 and TRBJ1-5 gives the whole variable domain DGGITQSPKYLFRKEGQNVTLSCEQNLNHDAMYWYRQDPGQGLRLIYYSQIVNDFQKGDIAEGYSVSREKKESFPLTVTSAQKNPTAFYLCASSIWDPQPQHFGDGTRLSIL.